This T cell receptor beta chain was captured by sequencing in a study of blood T cell repertoires in COVID-19 (dated by TCRdb to 2018 to 2020). With respect to the entire study: Samples covering the acute and convalescent phases of COVID-19 were provided by collaborators in the United States, Italy and Spain. The material from the prospective study consisted of cDNA or gDNA derived from T cells, B-cell-depleted T cells, or PBMCs. Subjects who had been exposed to COVID-19, were actively infected with it, or had recovered from it provided the deeply sampled blood TCRbeta repertoires that made up the dataset. A de-identified subject ID, COVID-19 status, age in years and sex were almost always included in the sample metadata. The repertoires were released in a freely available public database intended as a resource for research on the immune response to SARS-CoV-2. The samples were drawn from two sources: the first 160 participants of the ongoing ImmuneRACE study, and 1,200 or so subjects contributed by 6 global collaborators. Where HLA class I and class II types were available, the types were taken from metadata supplied by the sample provider, not from assay-based typing. What the study reported, not specific to this receptor: Clinical and demographic metadata were provided uncurated, with the amount varying by source and participant.

V is pruned by 8 bases and J by 8 bases, leaving 12 bases of the junction without a gene match. The CDR3 numbers 14 residues from cysteine through phenylalanine. Only the CDR3 DNA is retained, 42 bases long and in frame from the first base. Based on the germline V gene, the CDR1 and CDR2 sequences are MNHEY and SVGAGI. Collaborating institutions collected whole blood in K2EDTA tubes following their own protocols. For TCRbeta analysis, collaborators shipped samples in one of three forms: frozen whole blood, isolated PBMCs, or DNA extracted from either of those sample types. The immunoSEQ Assay, a bias-controlled multiplex PCR, was used to amplify TCRbeta CDR3 regions from genomic DNA. Per the authors' processing: The number of nucleated cells in each sample was estimated from the amplification of reference gene primers within the assay. Sequence reads were collapsed and filtered to measure the absolute abundance of every unique TCRbeta CDR3 rearrangement. Productive Simpson clonality was computed per sample as the square root of Simpson's diversity index over productive rearrangements. The table comes from immuneACCESS by way of TCRdb, which keeps in-frame sequences with V and J called. Part of the clones is missing from these tables; in studies checked, under half for an unresolved V gene and the rest for unknown reasons. That table furnishes V, J and clone size, whereas the DNA furnished D and trimming. The sample profile shows a few hundred thousand clones; around nine tenths of them were found once. In total, the top ten clones hold about 7.1% of the sample.

Of note for this clone: Its recognized antigen is unknown. The sample holds no much larger clone one base away, and base qualities are not on file.

The TCR sequence derives from a woman aged 70-85 years with active or convalescent COVID-19. Recombination joined TRBV6-5 with TRBJ1-2, with TRBD1 matching 9 junction bases. The sequenced sample consisted of peripheral blood. The DNA sequence is TGTGCCAGCGCCCCGGGACAGGGTGTCGGGGGCTACACCTTC. The encoded protein is CASAPGQGVGGYTF.